This TCR beta chain emerged from a study of T cell responses to AZD1222 COVID-19 vaccine. V was cut by 5 bases and J by 3 bases, with 19 bases left in between. Germline loops: CDR1 MNHNY, CDR2 SVGAGI (reference sequence). This CDR3 spans 16 amino acids. Here immunoSEQ multiplex PCR was the method, and the copy in TCRdb shows in-frame clones only, minus some. The sample holds tens of thousands of clones, around 87% seen once. Points on this clone: The target antigen is unknown.

Whole-study results and caveats: Across spike, vaccine-associated CD4 TCRs were found, dominant at 160-218 and 743-854.

The chain joins TRBV6-6 to TRBJ2-5; D gene ambiguous. The TCR originated in an adult in good health. The source material was peripheral blood, sampled on day 0 of AZD1222 vaccination. CDR3 in DNA: TGTGCCAGCAGTCGACGGCCAACAGCGATAGAAGAGACCCAGTACTTC. It translates to CASSRRPTAIEETQYF.